Following are 25 T cell receptor beta chains from one sample sequenced in a study of blood T cell repertoires in COVID-19. Sequencing was performed with immunoSEQ multiplex PCR; in TCRdb, only in-frame clones are kept and a portion is missing. The sample yields a few hundred thousand clones, under 90% seen once. The specimen was peripheral blood. The receptors shown here come from a woman in her late teens or twenties with acute or convalescent COVID-19.

The rearrangement joins TRBV4-2 to TRBJ2-6, with D tentatively TRBD1 (5 bases). Germline lookup yields CDR1 LGHNA and CDR2 YNFKEQ. This CDR3 region has 17 residues. V was cut by 1 base and J by 3 bases, with 13 bases left in between. CDR3 nucleotide sequence: TGTGCCAGCAGCCAAGGGGTTGGGGCAGGTGGGGCCAACGTCCTGACTTTC. Translation: CASSQGVGAGGANVLTF.

J is TRBJ2-5 and V is TRBV3-1 (or the pseudogene TRBV3-2); 10 bases fit TRBD2. The CDR3 has 18 residues. Per germline, CDR1 LGHDT and CDR2 YNNKEL (reference sequence). The trim removed 4 bases at V and 3 bases at J, leaving 14 bases unmatched. CDR3 DNA sequence: TGTGCCAGCAGCCGAGAGCGGGAGGGGTGCCCCGCTAAAGAGACCCAGTACTTC. It translates to CASSREREGCPAKETQYF.

J is TRBJ2-1 and V is TRBV29-1; D may be TRBD1 (5 bases). Germline assignment: CDR1 SQVTM and CDR2 ANQGSEA. Between the trimmed V and J ends, which lost 4 bases and 10 bases, there was a span of 17 bases. The CDR3 consists of 13 residues. The CDR3 loop reads CSVGRARAGEQFF. CDR3 DNA: TGCAGCGTTGGCAGGGCCCGGGCCGGGGAGCAGTTCTTC.

The chain is built from TRBV28 and TRBJ1-1, with D maybe TRBD1 (6 bases). Germline V gene lookup returns CDR1 MDHEN and CDR2 SYDVKM. Trimming removed 2 bases from V and 11 bases from J, with 9 bases in between. This CDR3 contains 11 residues. The CDR3, as DNA: TGTGCCAGCAGTTTACGGGGGGCGGCTTTCTTT. Amino acid sequence: CASSLRGAAFF.

This chain links TRBV4-2 with TRBJ2-2; 8 nucleotides line up with TRBD1. V lost 1 base, J lost 8 bases, and 9 bases stayed unmatched. Germline-derived CDR1 and CDR2 are LGHNA and YNFKEQ. The CDR3 runs to 16 residues. The chain's CDR3 is CASSQGQGAGAGELFF. DNA of the CDR3: TGTGCCAGCAGCCAAGGGCAGGGGGCCGGAGCTGGGGAGCTGTTTTTT.

The chain joins TRBV19 to TRBJ1-2, with 10 bases matching TRBD1. CDR1 is LNHDA and CDR2 is SQIVND in the germline V gene (reference sequence). With 5 bases clipped from V and 0 bases from J, the junction kept 15 bases outside the gene matches. This CDR3 has 19 residues. The CDR3 DNA sequence: TGTGCCAGTAGTGGATGGGACAGGGGTTTCGGCGTTACTAACTATGGCTACACCTTC. It encodes CASSGWDRGFGVTNYGYTF.

The V call is TRBV30, the J call TRBJ2-1; D perhaps matches TRBD1 (5 bases). The CDR3 extends over 15 amino acids. V dropped 2 bases and J dropped 0 bases, with 11 bases sitting between them. Looked up from germline, CDR1 is GTSNPN and CDR2 is SVGIG (reference sequence). As DNA, the CDR3 is TGTGCCTGGAGTAAGGGGCGCAGCTCCTACAATGAGCAGTTCTTC. As protein: CAWSKGRSSYNEQFF.

The rearrangement links TRBV20-1 to TRBJ2-1, with TRBD2 identical over 7 bases. Germline-derived CDR1 and CDR2 are DFQATT and SNEGSKA (reference sequence). CDR3 length: 13 residues. V gave up 8 bases and J gave up 3 bases; unmatched junction bases: 7. The CDR3 nucleotides are TGCAGTCCAAGTGGGGGGGGCTACAATGAGCAGTTCTTC. Translating it yields CSPSGGGYNEQFF.

This clone was detected once. J is TRBJ1-6 and V is TRBV7-6, with D possibly matching TRBD1 (5 bases). CDR3 length: 17 residues. The ends were cut back, 4 bases at V and 9 bases at J, with 22 bases in the middle. Per the germline V gene, CDR1 is SGHVS and CDR2 is FNYEAQ. DNA of the CDR3: TGTGCCAGCAGCTCCACCTCCCCCGCAGGGTATGGTTCACCCCTCCACTTT. Translating it yields CASSSTSPAGYGSPLHF.

The chain links TRBV27 to TRBJ1-5; no definite D call. This CDR3 has 18 residues. V lost 6 bases, J lost 0 bases, and 21 bases lay in between. Germline V gene lookup returns CDR1 MNHEY and CDR2 SMNVEV (reference sequence). For the CDR3, the DNA is TGTGCCAGCAGCTTGCTGTGGCTCGGCGGGGTTAGCAATCAGCCCCAGCATTTT. Its protein is CASSLLWLGGVSNQPQHF.

V is TRBV1 and J is TRBJ2-3; the listed D gene, TRBD2, was not tested against the DNA. TRBV1 is labeled a pseudogene. The CDR3 is made up of 17 amino acids. CDR3 in DNA: TGCACCAGCAGCGGTAAGACTAGCGCCCATAGCACAGATACGCAGTATTTT. It encodes CTSSGKTSAHSTDTQYF.

The V gene is TRBV20-1, the J gene TRBJ2-7; TRBD2 matches 11 bases. The CDR3 has 15 residues. Unmatched junction bases numbered 8, after V lost 3 bases and J lost 4 bases. Germline-derived CDR1 and CDR2 are DFQATT and SNEGSKA (reference sequence). For the CDR3, the DNA is TGCAGTGCTAGTGGGGGCGGGACTAGCGGTTACGAGCAGTACTTC. Translation gives CSASGGGTSGYEQYF.

This sequence joins TRBV19 and TRBJ1-5, with 7 bases identical to TRBD1. CDR3 length: 15 residues. Germline CDR1 and CDR2: LNHDA and SQIVND (reference sequence). The trim removed 5 bases at V and 5 bases at J, leaving 9 bases unmatched. The CDR3 loop reads CASSSTGNPYQPQHF. The CDR3 DNA reads as TGTGCCAGTAGTTCGACAGGGAATCCTTATCAGCCCCAGCATTTT. The full variable domain, rest sourced from reference TRBV19 and TRBJ1-5, is DGGITQSPKYLFRKEGQNVTLSCEQNLNHDAMYWYRQDPGQGLRLIYYSQIVNDFQKGDIAEGYSVSREKKESFPLTVTSAQKNPTAFYLCASSSTGNPYQPQHFGDGTRLSIL.

V usage is TRBV28 and J usage is TRBJ2-7, with D maybe TRBD2 (5 bases). Germline-derived CDR1 and CDR2 are MDHEN and SYDVKM. The CDR3 covers 17 residues. Trimming took off 4 bases at V and 1 base at J, with 20 bases between the two ends. The CDR3 DNA reads TGTGCCAGCAGTTCGCGCTTTGTCGAGCGGAGGTCCTACGAGCAGTACTTC. Translating gives CASSSRFVERRSYEQYF.

This clone was found a few times. The chain has TRBV30 and TRBJ1-1; perhaps TRBD1 as D (6 bases). This CDR3 contains 14 residues. The ends were cut back, 4 bases at V and 6 bases at J, with 18 bases in the middle. Germline-derived CDR1 and CDR2 are GTSNPN and SVGIG (reference sequence). The CDR3 bases are TGTGCCTGGATGCTCTCTTTACAGGGCGCTGAAGCTTTCTTT. It is translated as CAWMLSLQGAEAFF.

V usage is TRBV2 and J usage is TRBJ2-1; 13 nucleotides line up with TRBD2. The CDR3 runs 19 residues. Germline trimming cut 8 bases from V and 4 bases from J; bases unmatched to any gene: 17. The V gene's germline CDR1 is SNHLY and CDR2 FYNNEI. CDR3 protein: CASGTPGTSGILGYNEQFF. The CDR3 region has the DNA TGTGCCAGCGGTACCCCCGGGACTAGCGGGATCCTTGGGTACAATGAGCAGTTCTTC. Full variable domain (outside the CDR3, taken from reference TRBV2 and TRBJ2-1): EPEVTQTPSHQVTQMGQEVILRCVPISNHLYFYWYRQILGQKVEFLVSFYNNEISEKSEIFDDQFSVERPDGSNFTLKIRSTKLEDSAMYFCASGTPGTSGILGYNEQFFGPGTRLTVL.

The chain couples TRBV28 to TRBJ1-3; D gene uncertain. With 2 bases removed from V and 1 base from J, the gap between germline ends came to 12 bases. Germline V gene sequence: CDR1 MDHEN, CDR2 SYDVKM. The CDR3 is made up of 16 amino acids. The CDR3 DNA reads TGTGCCAGCAGTTTAGCCCGACACTTTTCTGGAAACACCATATATTTT. Encoded protein: CASSLARHFSGNTIYF.

This clone was picked up a small number of times. The chain couples TRBV11-2 to TRBJ2-3, with 8 bases identical to TRBD2. Germline CDR1 is SGHAT and CDR2 is FQNNGV. The V gene end was trimmed by 7 bases and the J gene end by 4 bases; junction bases not matched to a gene: 4. The CDR3 covers 13 residues. The CDR3 spells CASTTSAADTQYF. DNA of the CDR3: TGTGCCAGCACGACTAGCGCGGCAGATACGCAGTATTTT.

The V gene is TRBV28, the J gene TRBJ1-1; tentatively, D is TRBD1 (6 bases). Per the germline V gene, CDR1 is MDHEN and CDR2 is SYDVKM. V dropped 4 bases and J dropped 4 bases, with 13 bases sitting between them. CDR3 length equals 14 residues. CDR3 region: CASSSLTGSTEAFF. The CDR3 DNA follows: TGTGCCAGCAGTTCTCTTACAGGGAGCACTGAAGCTTTCTTT.

This chain uses TRBV30 with TRBJ1-5; D unclear. V was trimmed by 3 bases and J by 6 bases, leaving 9 bases between them. Germline V gene lookup returns CDR1 GTSNPN and CDR2 SVGIG (reference sequence). The CDR3 spans 12 residues. The CDR3 loop is CAWSDTSQPQHF. In nucleotides, the CDR3 is TGTGCCTGGAGCGATACATCTCAGCCCCAGCATTTT. Using reference TRBV30 and TRBJ1-5 for the parts outside the CDR3, the full variable domain is SQTIHQWPATLVQPVGSPLSLECTVEGTSNPNLYWYRQAAGRGLQLLFYSVGIGQISSEVPQNLSASRPQDRQFILSSKKLLLSDSGFYLCAWSDTSQPQHFGDGTRLSIL.

The V call is TRBV6-4, the J call TRBJ2-7; weak D call: TRBD1 (5 bases). V lost 6 bases and J lost 4, with 10 bases in between. Germline CDR1 reads MRHNA; CDR2 reads SNTAGT. The CDR3 runs 12 residues. CDR3 bases: TGTGCCAGCAGGTCAGACAGATACGAGCAGTACTTC. Its protein is CASRSDRYEQYF.

The V call is TRBV6-5, the J call TRBJ2-3; the match to TRBD2 covers 10 bases. The CDR3 loop spans 15 amino acids. V trimming: 8 bases; J trimming: 4 bases; junction bases outside the gene matches: 9. In germline, CDR1 is MNHEY, CDR2 SVGAGI. This chain's CDR3 is CASLRRAGGADTQYF. DNA for the CDR3: TGTGCCAGCCTCCGCCGAGCGGGAGGGGCAGATACGCAGTATTTT.

The rearrangement uses TRBV14 and TRBJ2-7, with TRBD1 matching over 7 bases. The V and J ends lost 2 bases and 3 bases, in that order; junction bases with no gene match: 10. CDR1 and CDR2 from the germline V gene are SGHDN and FVKESK. The CDR3 is 16 amino acids. The CDR3 loop is CASSQNPRAGGYEQYF. In DNA form, the CDR3 reads TGTGCCAGCAGCCAAAACCCACGGGCAGGGGGCTACGAGCAGTACTTC.

J is TRBJ1-4 and V is TRBV6-1, with D possibly matching TRBD1 (6 bases). Germline values: CDR1 MNHNS, CDR2 SASEGT. Trimming shortened V by 3 bases and J by 8 bases, and 10 bases separated the two germline ends. This CDR3 is built from 13 residues. CDR3 loop: CASSEGAREKLFF. The DNA for the CDR3 is TGTGCCAGCAGTGAGGGGGCGCGAGAAAAACTGTTTTTT.

This sequence joins TRBV5-1 and TRBJ1-2, with 9 bases fitting TRBD1. The CDR3 consists of 16 residues. Germline CDR1 SGHRS, CDR2 YFSETQ. The V and J ends lost 0 bases and 8 bases, in that order; junction bases with no gene match: 11. CDR3 amino acids: CASSLAPDRGLLGYTF. In DNA form, the CDR3 reads TGCGCCAGCAGCTTGGCTCCGGACAGGGGCCTCTTAGGCTACACCTTC.